Each of the 23 T cell receptor beta chains below was sequenced from the same sample in a study of T cell repertoires in cytomegalovirus infection. TCRdb called the reads again in MiXCR, with one record for every CDR3 protein. The sample gives about 60,000 distinct CDR3 sequences, roughly 32% of which show up once; 70% is in the top ten. These receptors are not linked to any known antigen. Sequencing used PBMCs, sequenced either directly or after in vitro stimulation (not recorded which). The receptor set was obtained from a human donor in good health (CMV status not recorded). Some clones in this sample may be carry-over from other donors' samples.

Only a few counts were recorded for this clonotype. This chain joins TRBV6-1 and TRBJ2-1; 9 positions match TRBD1. Germline V gene data show CDR1 as MNHNS and CDR2 as SASEGT. The CDR3 has 18 residues. The V segment lost 2 bases and the J segment 7 bases; nucleotides outside the gene matches: 15. The CDR3 coding sequence is TGTGCCAGCAGTGAATTTGAAGTTGAGCGGACAGGGGCAAATGAGCAGTTCTTC. This sequence encodes CASSEFEVERTGANEQFF.

This clonotype was observed a few times. This CDR3 reads CASSSQQGNSYEQYF. The CDR3 nucleotides are TGTGCCAGCAGCTCACAACAGGGCAACTCCTACGAGCAGTACTTC. The chain is built from TRBV7-6 and TRBJ2-7; tentatively, D is TRBD1 (6 bases). The V gene lost 4 bases and the J gene lost 0 bases, with 13 bases spanning the gap. Germline-derived CDR1 and CDR2 are SGHVS and FNYEAQ. CDR3 length: 15 amino acids.

This clonotype was counted ten times or more. This chain joins TRBV6-1 and TRBJ1-5, with a tentative D call TRBD1 (6 bases). V was cut by 10 bases and J by 3 bases, with 19 bases left in between. This CDR3 has 15 residues. Per germline, CDR1 MNHNS and CDR2 SASEGT. Here the CDR3 reads CANTGRAGDNQPQHF. CDR3 bases: TGTGCCAACACAGGGCGGGCAGGCGACAATCAGCCCCAGCATTTT.

The rearrangement joins TRBV7-4 to TRBJ2-7, with a weak D call TRBD2 (6 bases). CDR1 is SGHVT and CDR2 is SQSDAQ in the germline V gene. The CDR3 covers 14 residues. CDR3 sequence: CGDPRRELTWEQYF. Here the CDR3 DNA reads TGTGGGGACCCCAGGAGGGAGTTAACGTGGGAGCAGTACTTC.

The chain is built from TRBV9 and TRBJ2-5; D perhaps matches TRBD2 (5 bases). The CDR3 has 14 residues. The germline V gene has CDR1 SGDLS and CDR2 YYNGEE. V lost 0 bases and J 4 bases, leaving 10 bases between the germline ends. CDR3 protein: CASSVVEAGETQYF. The CDR3, as DNA: TGTGCCAGCAGCGTAGTGGAGGCCGGAGAGACCCAGTACTTC.

This chain uses TRBV2 with TRBJ1-1; D unclear. Trimming left V 6 bases short and J 0 bases short, with 14 bases between. Germline V lookup: CDR1 SNHLY, CDR2 FYNNEI. The CDR3 spans 15 residues. This CDR3 reads CASSYQASMNTEAFF. CDR3 in DNA: TGTGCCAGCAGCTACCAGGCCTCGATGAACACTGAAGCTTTCTTT.

This clonotype was seen more than once but under ten times. The chain has TRBV6-1 and TRBJ1-1; tentatively, D is TRBD1 (5 bases). Trimming took off 1 base at V and 2 bases at J, with 11 bases between the two ends. There are 15 residues in the CDR3. The V gene's germline CDR1 is MNHNS and CDR2 SASEGT. The CDR3 reads CASSEVVGGNTEAFF. The CDR3 region has the DNA TGTGCCAGCAGTGAAGTGGTCGGGGGAAACACTGAAGCTTTCTTT.

This rearrangement joins TRBV11-2 to TRBJ2-7; D unresolved. The CDR3 has 14 amino acids. The germline V and J ends were trimmed by 6 bases and 1 base, with 13 bases remaining between them. The germline V gene encodes CDR1 SGHAT and CDR2 FQNNGV. CDR3 sequence (DNA): TGTGCCAGCAGTCTAACGCACAGTTCCTACGAGCAGTACTTC. Its translation: CASSLTHSSYEQYF.

This chain connects TRBV6-8 to TRBJ2-7; the D is unclear. Germline V gene lookup returns CDR1 MNHGY and CDR2 SAAAGT. The length of the CDR3 is 11 residues. Between the trimmed V and J ends, which lost 8 bases and 4 bases, there was a span of 9 bases. As DNA, the CDR3 is TGTGCCAGCTACGACCTATACGAGCAGTACTTC. This encodes CASYDLYEQYF.

This clonotype was observed many times. V is TRBV20-1 and J is TRBJ2-2; TRBD1 is a possible D gene (6 bases). Germline CDR1 reads DFQATT; CDR2 reads SNEGSKA (reference sequence). The CDR3 is 15 residues long. Trimming removed 0 bases from V and 4 bases from J, with 12 bases in between. For the CDR3, the DNA is TGCAGTGCTAGAGACCTAACGGACAGCACCGGGGAGCTGTTTTTT. Translated: CSARDLTDSTGELFF.

Only a few counts were recorded for this clonotype. This chain connects TRBV7-6 to TRBJ1-6, with TRBD1 matching over 9 bases. This CDR3 has 16 residues. Germline values: CDR1 SGHVS, CDR2 FNYEAQ. V trimming: 5 bases; J trimming: 13 bases; junction bases outside the gene matches: 15. CDR3 coding DNA: TGTGCCAGCAGCCCCAAGGACAGGGGCAGGTTAAATCCCCTCCACTTT. Translation gives CASSPKDRGRLNPLHF.

The chain joins TRBV6-6 to TRBJ1-2; TRBD1 might be the D (5 bases). CDR1 is MNHNY, CDR2 SVGAGI, per germline (reference sequence). This CDR3 contains 14 residues. The V end lost 0 bases, the J end lost 7 bases, and 12 bases lay between the germline ends. The CDR3 nucleotides are TGTGCCAGCAGTTACTCGACTAGGACACTTGGCTACACCTTC. Protein product: CASSYSTRTLGYTF.

The chain joins TRBV20-1 to TRBJ1-1, with 8 bases aligning to TRBD1. CDR3 size: 14 residues. V lost 6 bases and J lost 3; bases outside the gene matches: 9. Germline V gene lookup returns CDR1 DFQATT and CDR2 SNEGSKA (reference sequence). This CDR3 is CSASSDRDDTEAFF. CDR3 in DNA: TGCAGTGCCTCCTCGGACAGGGATGACACTGAAGCTTTCTTT.

This rearrangement joins TRBV27 to TRBJ2-2; D ambiguous. V was pared by 5 bases and J by 6 bases, with 7 bases between. This CDR3 region has 12 residues. The germline gives CDR1 MNHEY, CDR2 SMNVEV (reference sequence). CDR3 nucleotide sequence: TGTGCCAGCAGTCAGTACGCCGGGGAGCTGTTTTTT. Its protein is CASSQYAGELFF.

V usage is TRBV19 and J usage is TRBJ1-2; D is perhaps TRBD1 (6 bases). This CDR3 is built from 16 residues. Between the trimmed V and J ends, which lost 5 bases and 5 bases, there was a span of 21 bases. Germline V gives CDR1 LNHDA, CDR2 SQIVND (reference sequence). The CDR3 DNA sequence: TGTGCCAGTAGTTCCGGTCCCCGGGGGACAATTTATGGCTACACCTTC. Translation gives CASSSGPRGTIYGYTF.

J is TRBJ2-1 and V is TRBV5-1, with 12 bases that match TRBD1. With 4 bases clipped from V and 8 bases from J, the junction kept 10 bases outside the gene matches. This CDR3 region has 16 residues. Germline V CDR1 and CDR2: SGHRS, YFSETQ. The CDR3 loop is CASSLSGQGAQDEQFF. In DNA form, the CDR3 reads TGCGCCAGCAGCCTTTCGGGACAGGGGGCGCAGGATGAGCAGTTCTTC.

This clonotype was counted a few times. The chain is built from TRBV7-2 and TRBJ2-1; D is perhaps TRBD1 (6 bases). The V gene lost 5 bases and the J gene lost 4 bases, with 9 bases spanning the gap. CDR1 is SGHTA and CDR2 is FQGNSA in the germline V gene. The CDR3 runs 13 residues. CDR3 nucleotide sequence: TGTGCCAGCAGCCTTGGACAGTACAATGAGCAGTTCTTC. This sequence encodes CASSLGQYNEQFF.

This chain joins TRBV28 and TRBJ1-2, with 9 bases lining up with TRBD1. This CDR3 has 14 residues. Germline trimming cut 4 bases from V and 6 bases from J; bases unmatched to any gene: 6. CDR1 is MDHEN and CDR2 is SYDVKM in the germline V gene. This CDR3 reads CASSSGQGRNGYTF. The CDR3 bases are TGTGCCAGCAGTTCCGGACAGGGGAGGAATGGCTACACCTTC.

In its sample, this clonotype was seen a few times. This rearrangement joins TRBV5-4 to TRBJ2-3; tentatively, D is TRBD1 or TRBD2 (5 bases each). The germline V gene has CDR1 SGHNT and CDR2 YYREEE (reference sequence). CDR3 length equals 16 residues. The V end was cut by 4 bases, the J end by 0 bases, with 15 bases between. CDR3 sequence (DNA): TGTGCCAGCAGCCACGGATTACGGGACAGCACAGATACGCAGTATTTT. Protein product: CASSHGLRDSTDTQYF.

V and J are TRBV10-3 and TRBJ2-7; no firm D call. Trimming stripped 0 bases from V and 2 bases from J, with 8 bases between. CDR3 length: 14 residues. Germline V gives CDR1 ENHRY, CDR2 SYGVKD. CDR3 protein: CAISESPRAYEQYF. The CDR3 DNA reads TGTGCCATCAGTGAGTCGCCTCGAGCCTACGAGCAGTACTTC.

This chain joins TRBV6-8 and TRBJ2-3; TRBD2 aligns across 7 bases. CDR3 length equals 14 residues. Germline V gives CDR1 MNHGY, CDR2 SAAAGT. V was clipped by 4 bases and J by 8 bases; unmatched bases: 9. The CDR3 sequence is CASSFSGSQITQYF. CDR3 bases: TGTGCCAGCAGTTTTAGCGGGTCTCAAATTACGCAGTATTTT.

The chain is built from TRBV5-1 and TRBJ2-5; D unclear. Germline CDR1 is SGHRS and CDR2 is YFSETQ. Deletions cut 0 bases from V and 2 bases from J, with 11 bases between. This CDR3 comprises 15 residues. CDR3 residues: CASSLGGSRQETQYF. CDR3 nucleotide sequence: TGCGCCAGCAGCTTGGGGGGTAGCAGACAAGAGACCCAGTACTTC.

The rearrangement joins TRBV18 to TRBJ2-7; no clear D. Germline CDR1 and CDR2: KGHSH and LQKENI. V was pared by 6 bases and J by 6 bases, with 15 bases between. The CDR3 is 13 residues long. The CDR3 spells CASSEDQNLEQYF. The CDR3 coding sequence is TGTGCCAGCTCCGAGGACCAGAATCTCGAGCAGTACTTC.